These 27 T cell receptor beta chains were sequenced from one sample in a study of shared clonotypes between healthy human individuals (dated by TCRdb to about 2020). The method was the immunoSEQ multiplex PCR assay. The immuneACCESS repertoire file appears here via TCRdb, limited to in-frame rearrangements. These files lack a portion of the clones; in checked studies, under half of the deficit traces to unresolved V genes, and the cause of the others is not known. The sample data list around 2,000,000 clones, and approximately 95% of these were observed just once. Of the sample, approximately 1.2% is held by the ten largest clones. CD8 naive samples were obtained by positive selection for CCR7 among CD45RO-negative cells, yielding a CD45RA+CCR7+ population from which TemRA cells were excluded. Source material: naive CD8+ T cells sorted from blood. According to the study, the label for this sample's cell subset or site signals: CD45RA+CCR7+. The receptors were gathered from a man aged 18 to 30 in good health.

The chain recombines TRBV5-4 with TRBJ2-7; 9 nucleotides line up with TRBD1. Trimming cost V 3 bases and J 5 bases; bases outside gene matches: 9. The CDR3 totals 15 residues. Germline CDR1 reads SGHNT; CDR2 reads YYREEE (reference sequence). DNA of the CDR3: TGTGCCAGCAGCTCAGTCACAGGGGGCTTTCACGAGCAGTACTTC. Translation gives CASSSVTGGFHEQYF.

The V and J genes are TRBV13 and TRBJ2-5; TRBD2 aligns across 9 bases. This CDR3 is built from 15 residues. V shed 2 bases, J shed 4 bases, and the junction held 5 bases outside the gene matches. Per germline, CDR1 PRHDT and CDR2 FYEKMQ (reference sequence). The CDR3 coding sequence is TGTGCCAGCAGCTTAAGGGGACTAGCCCCAGAGACCCAGTACTTC. Translated, it gives CASSLRGLAPETQYF.

The chain combines TRBV28 with TRBJ2-3; 8 nucleotides line up with TRBD2. After removal of 3 bases from V and 5 bases from J, the junction contained 10 bases not matched to a gene. Germline-derived CDR1 and CDR2 are MDHEN and SYDVKM. The CDR3 is 16 residues long. The CDR3 DNA reads TGTGCCAGCAGTTTGAAGTTCGGGGGGGCCGGAGATACGCAGTATTTT. It translates to CASSLKFGGAGDTQYF.

The chain is built from TRBV7-9 and TRBJ2-1, with TRBD2 identical over 7 bases. With V trimmed by 1 base and J by 6 bases, 6 bases remained unmatched. The CDR3 extends over 15 amino acids. Germline values: CDR1 SEHNR, CDR2 FQNEAQ (reference sequence). CDR3 in DNA: TGTGCCAGCAGCTTAGTAGCGGGTGATGTCAATGAGCAGTTCTTC. Amino acid sequence: CASSLVAGDVNEQFF.

The gene calls are TRBV27 and TRBJ1-6, with D maybe TRBD1 (5 bases). CDR3 length: 13 amino acids. V lost 3 bases, J lost 8 bases, and 8 bases lay in between. CDR1 is MNHEY, CDR2 SMNVEV, per germline (reference sequence). The DNA of the CDR3 is TGTGCCAGCAGTTTCCGGGACGATTCACCCCTCCACTTT. Translating it yields CASSFRDDSPLHF.

Turning to this clone: A read error may account for a junction end that differs from germline. This chain uses TRBV4-1 with TRBJ2-7, with no clear D. The CDR3 totals 15 residues. Germline V gene lookup returns CDR1 MGHRA and CDR2 YSYEKL. The CDR3 nucleotides read TGCGCCGGCAGCCAAGAATCTCAGCTCGGCTACGAGCAGTACTTC. This translates into CAGSQESQLGYEQYF.

The chain carries TRBV11-2 and TRBJ1-2; 8 bases are shared with TRBD1. From germline, CDR1 is SGHAT and CDR2 FQNNGV. The ends lost 3 bases at V and 4 bases at J; junction bases unmatched: 4. The CDR3 sequence is 14 residues long. The CDR3 is CASSFLTGAYGYTF. Here the CDR3 DNA reads TGTGCCAGCAGCTTCTTGACAGGGGCCTATGGCTACACCTTC. Full variable domain (remainder filled in from reference TRBV11-2 and TRBJ1-2): EAGVAQSPRYKIIEKRQSVAFWCNPISGHATLYWYQQILGQGPKLLIQFQNNGVVDDSQLPKDRFSAERLKGVDSTLKIQPAKLEDSAVYLCASSFLTGAYGYTFGSGTRLTVV.

Written as DNA, the CDR3 is TGTGCCAGCAGCATGCTGCCGGGACAGGCGATGAACACTGAAGCTTTCTTT. It codes for CASSMLPGQAMNTEAFF. The V gene is TRBV9, the J gene TRBJ1-1; 8 bases map to TRBD1. The CDR3 loop spans 17 amino acids. V was clipped by 4 bases and J by 0 bases; unmatched bases: 11. CDR1 and CDR2 (germline): SGDLS, YYNGEE.

The rearrangement uses TRBV4-1 and TRBJ2-3, with a weak D call TRBD2 (6 bases). Germline loops: CDR1 MGHRA, CDR2 YSYEKL. This CDR3 has 17 amino acids. V dropped 1 base and J dropped 0 bases, with 14 bases sitting between them. The DNA of the CDR3 is TGCGCCAGCAGCCAAGTGGGCGCGGGGTTTAGCACAGATACGCAGTATTTT. Amino acid sequence: CASSQVGAGFSTDTQYF.

This clone occurred once. The J gene is TRBJ2-2, the V gene TRBV27; 8 bases map to TRBD2. The CDR3 has 14 amino acids. Germline V gene data show CDR1 as MNHEY and CDR2 as SMNVEV (reference sequence). J lost 6 bases, V lost 7 bases, and 7 bases had no gene match. The CDR3 region has the DNA TGTGCCAGCACGTCGATCGGGGGGGCCGGGGAGCTGTTTTTT. This encodes CASTSIGGAGELFF.

The chain combines TRBV27 with TRBJ2-7; the match to TRBD2 covers 11 bases. This CDR3 has 12 amino acids. The J segment lost 6 bases and the V segment lost 8 bases, leaving 3 bases of the junction unmatched. CDR1 and CDR2 (germline): MNHEY, SMNVEV (reference sequence). In DNA, the CDR3 is TGTGCCAGCCAGGGACTAGCGGCCGAGCAGTACTTC. Amino acid sequence: CASQGLAAEQYF.

The V and J genes are TRBV7-9 and TRBJ2-7; D may be TRBD2 (6 bases). Per the germline V gene, CDR1 is SEHNR and CDR2 is FQNEAQ (reference sequence). Trimming left V 2 bases short and J 3 bases short, with 14 bases between. This CDR3 spans 15 amino acids. CDR3: CASSLTTAGLYEQYF. The CDR3, as DNA: TGTGCCAGCAGCTTAACAACGGCGGGACTCTACGAGCAGTACTTC.

This chain uses TRBV5-8 with TRBJ2-7, with a weak D call TRBD1 (5 bases). This CDR3 has 14 residues. Between the trimmed V and J ends, which lost 4 bases and 7 bases, there was a span of 18 bases. Looked up from germline, CDR1 is SGHTS and CDR2 is YDEGEE. In DNA, the CDR3 is TGTGCCAGCAGCCTGACAGAGATCCTACGAGAGCAGTACTTC. The encoded protein is CASSLTEILREQYF.

The CDR3 is CAWWHPIDLNTEAFF. The CDR3 nucleotides read TGTGCCTGGTGGCATCCGATCGACTTGAACACTGAAGCTTTCTTT. The chain is built from TRBV30 and TRBJ1-1; D not resolved. From germline, CDR1 is GTSNPN and CDR2 SVGIG (reference sequence). V dropped 5 bases and J dropped 0 bases, with 16 bases sitting between them. The CDR3 extends over 15 amino acids.

V is TRBV12-5 and J is TRBJ2-7; D gene ambiguous. This CDR3 contains 13 residues. CDR1 and CDR2 from the germline V gene are LGHNT and FRNRAP. The V gene lost 6 bases and the J gene lost 2 bases, with 11 bases spanning the gap. The CDR3 region has the DNA TGTGCTAGTGGCCCCGGGTCCACCTACGAGCAGTACTTC. Translation gives CASGPGSTYEQYF.

A remark on this clone: This specimen includes other DNA sequences encoding the same CDR3. The chain links TRBV4-3 to TRBJ2-7; the match to TRBD1 covers 8 bases. CDR3 length: 16 amino acids. Germline CDR1 LGHNA, CDR2 YSLEER. Germline trimming cut 0 bases from V and 4 bases from J; bases unmatched to any gene: 8. CDR3 sequence (DNA): TGCGCCAGCAGCCAAGACCCAGGGCAGGGGGCGTACGAGCAGTACTTC. Protein product: CASSQDPGQGAYEQYF.

The V call is TRBV6-6, the J call TRBJ1-2; D not resolved. This CDR3 region has 14 residues. Trimming removed 2 bases at V and 0 bases at J, with 7 bases between. From germline, CDR1 is MNHNY and CDR2 SVGAGI (reference sequence). CDR3 sequence reads: CASSYGQSNYGYTF. DNA for the CDR3: TGTGCCAGCAGTTACGGGCAATCTAACTATGGCTACACCTTC.

The V gene is TRBV28, the J gene TRBJ2-3; D unclear. Germline lookup yields CDR1 MDHEN and CDR2 SYDVKM. The CDR3 spans 14 residues. Trimming took off 2 bases at V and 0 bases at J, with 6 bases between the two ends. This CDR3 is CASSLDGSTDTQYF. The CDR3 DNA is TGTGCCAGCAGTTTAGACGGAAGCACAGATACGCAGTATTTT.

The chain couples TRBV10-1 to TRBJ2-7; D may be TRBD2 (6 bases). This CDR3 comprises 15 residues. With 4 bases removed from V and 3 bases from J, the gap between germline ends came to 16 bases. Germline V gene sequence: CDR1 WNHNN, CDR2 SYGVQD (reference sequence). CDR3 in DNA: TGCGCCAGCAGTGGGGCAGACGGGGGTATCTACGAGCAGTACTTC. Translated, it gives CASSGADGGIYEQYF.

Comments on this clone: The sample has other DNA sequences that encode this CDR3 too. This chain's CDR3 is CASSFGEGEAFF. CDR3 DNA sequence: TGTGCCAGCAGCTTCGGCGAGGGTGAAGCTTTCTTT. This rearrangement joins TRBV7-9 to TRBJ1-1; D uncertain. With 3 bases removed from V and 7 bases from J, the gap between germline ends came to 9 bases. Germline CDR1 is SEHNR and CDR2 is FQNEAQ (reference sequence). The CDR3 consists of 12 residues.

V usage is TRBV6-5 and J usage is TRBJ1-1; 8 bases map to TRBD1. The CDR3 consists of 13 residues. Trimming at V came to 6 bases and at J to 4 bases, leaving 4 bases not matched to a gene. In germline, CDR1 is MNHEY, CDR2 SVGAGI. The CDR3 is CASRQTGGTEAFF. The CDR3 nucleotides read TGTGCCAGCAGACAAACAGGGGGCACTGAAGCTTTCTTT.

The chain links TRBV4-1 to TRBJ1-2; a weak D match, TRBD1 (5 bases). Germline V gives CDR1 MGHRA, CDR2 YSYEKL. The ends were cut back, 4 bases at V and 2 bases at J, with 11 bases in the middle. This CDR3 has 14 residues. The CDR3 DNA is TGCGCCAGCAGCCCCTCAGGGACCAACTATGGCTACACCTTC. Translation: CASSPSGTNYGYTF.

The chain couples TRBV5-1 to TRBJ2-3; D is undetermined. This CDR3 spans 16 amino acids. V was shortened by 0 bases and J by 2 bases, with 13 bases between the two germline ends. Looked up from germline, CDR1 is SGHRS and CDR2 is YFSETQ. The CDR3 DNA is TGCGCCAGCAGCTTGGCTCCGGCGACCATCACAGATACGCAGTATTTT. Protein: CASSLAPATITDTQYF.

The rearrangement joins TRBV6-5 to TRBJ1-2; possibly TRBD1 for D (5 bases). The germline V and J ends were trimmed by 2 bases and 4 bases, with 14 bases remaining between them. The CDR3 totals 15 residues. Germline values: CDR1 MNHEY, CDR2 SVGAGI. CDR3 bases: TGTGCCAGCAGTTACCCGCAGGGAGGGAGCTATGGCTACACCTTC. Its protein is CASSYPQGGSYGYTF.

The V and J genes are TRBV6-6 and TRBJ2-7; 9 bases align to TRBD1. CDR3 length: 15 amino acids. CDR1 and CDR2 from the germline V gene are MNHNY and SVGAGI (reference sequence). V lost 4 bases and J lost 4; bases outside the gene matches: 8. Here the CDR3 DNA reads TGTGCCAGCAGTTCCGGGAGACAGGGGGAATACGAGCAGTACTTC. Its protein is CASSSGRQGEYEQYF.

The count of this clone is one. The chain uses TRBV29-1 and TRBJ2-1; a possible D gene is TRBD2 (6 bases). Trimming cost V 6 bases and J 0 bases, with 18 bases left between them. The V gene's germline CDR1 is SQVTM and CDR2 ANQGSEA. This CDR3 contains 16 residues. The CDR3 loop reads CSVLGLSSGSYNEQFF. In nucleotides, the CDR3 is TGCAGCGTCTTGGGACTTTCTTCCGGCTCCTACAATGAGCAGTTCTTC.

A note on this clone: Other DNA sequences in this specimen translate into the identical CDR3. The chain uses TRBV7-6 and TRBJ1-1; D is undetermined. Trimming cost V 5 bases and J 2 bases, with 9 bases left between them. CDR3 length: 13 residues. Germline assignment: CDR1 SGHVS and CDR2 FNYEAQ. The DNA for the CDR3 is TGTGCCAGCAGCGCCGGGGTTAACACTGAAGCTTTCTTT. It translates to CASSAGVNTEAFF.